A selection of T cell receptor beta chains follows, all from one sample in a study of response to subunit inactivated influenza vaccine. MiXCR, run by TCRdb on the RT-PCR reads, gives a single entry per CDR3 protein. This repertoire shows about 780,000 distinct CDR3 sequences, under 20% found once; its top ten account for under 13%. This material consisted of PBMCs from blood, taken around 5 days after vaccination. Receptors originate from a man over 45 who received an inactivated influenza vaccine. Each CDR3 is given with its conserved first and last residue. D genes are given only for firm matches. Clone size is given for some rows only: seen once, a few or many times, or a class if the clone is expanded.

D	V	J	size	DNA	CDR3
TRBD1	TRBV4-1	TRBJ1-6	many	TGCGCCAGCAGCCAAGAACATATCTTCCGGGACAGTGGGGATTCCTATAATTCACCCCTCCACTTT	CASSQEHIFRDSGDSYNSPLHF
TRBD1	TRBV24-1	TRBJ2-7	few	TGTGCCACCAGTGATCCCCGAAGACAGGGAGACGAGCAGTACTTC	CATSDPRRQGDEQYF
.	TRBV30	TRBJ2-1	once	TGTGCCTGGAGTGTTCAGAGCCATGAGCAGTTCTTC	CAWSVQSHEQFF
.	TRBV19	TRBJ1-1	.	TGTGCCAGTTACCGGGCTTACGAAGCTTTCTTT	CASYRAYEAFF
TRBD2	TRBV9	TRBJ2-5	many	TGTGCCAGCAGCGAGGGACTAGCGGGCCGCCAAGAGACCCAGTACTTC	CASSEGLAGRQETQYF
TRBD2	TRBV7-2	TRBJ2-1	few	TGTGCCAGCAGCTTTCGGACTAGTTCTATTAGTCAGGATGAGCAGTTCTTC	CASSFRTSSISQDEQFF
.	TRBV6-5	TRBJ1-2	.	TGTGCCAGCAGTTCGGACCGTTCCAGTGGGCTGGTCTATGGCTACACCTTC	CASSSDRSSGLVYGYTF
TRBD2	TRBV11-1	TRBJ2-2	many	TGTGCCAGCAGCTTACCTCCCAGACTAGCGGGACTCACCGGGGAGCTGTTTTTT	CASSLPPRLAGLTGELFF
TRBD2	TRBV10-3	TRBJ2-5	.	TGTGCCATCAGTCCGGGACTAGCGGGGGGGCCCGGAGAGACCCAGTACTTC	CAISPGLAGGPGETQYF
.	TRBV29-1	TRBJ2-3	.	TGCAGCACCTCTTTACGGGGTAGCACAGATACGCAGTATTTT	CSTSLRGSTDTQYF
TRBD2	TRBV10-2	TRBJ2-7	.	TGCGCCAGCAGTGACCCGACTAGCGGGGGGCAGCAGTACTTC	CASSDPTSGGQQYF
.	TRBV12-3/TRBV12-4	TRBJ2-5	.	TGTGCCAGCAGTTTAGCACCCTCGGCCCAAGAGACCCAGTACTTC	CASSLAPSAQETQYF
.	TRBV20-1	TRBJ2-5	.	TGCAGTGCTAGGCCTGTCTGGGTGGCTCAAGAGACCCAGTACTTC	CSARPVWVAQETQYF
.	TRBV5-1	TRBJ2-6	.	TGCGCCAGCAGCACCAACACAGGGCCTGGGGCCAACGTCCTGACTTTC	CASSTNTGPGANVLTF
.	TRBV3-1	TRBJ2-1	.	TGTGCCAGCAGCCAAGCGGGACCCTACAATGAGCAGTTCTTC	CASSQAGPYNEQFF
.	TRBV20-1	TRBJ1-4	.	TGCAGTGCTAGCCCGGGAGATGAAAAACTGTTTTTT	CSASPGDEKLFF
TRBD2	TRBV18	TRBJ2-7	.	TGTGCCAGCTCACCAGGGGGACTAAAGAACTACGAGCAGTACTTC	CASSPGGLKNYEQYF
.	TRBV5-1	TRBJ1-1	.	TGCGCCAGCAGCAAGGGAGCAGGGGTCGACACTGAAGCTTTCTTT	CASSKGAGVDTEAFF
TRBD1	TRBV20-1	TRBJ2-1	.	TGCAGTGCTAATCCCGGGACAGGGTCCTACAATGAGCAGTTCTTC	CSANPGTGSYNEQFF
TRBD2	TRBV28	TRBJ2-2	few	TGTGCCAGCAGTCGGACTAGCGGGAGAGGGGGGGAGCTGTTTTTT	CASSRTSGRGGELFF
TRBD2	TRBV3-1	TRBJ2-2	.	TGTGCCAGCAGTTCGGCGGGGGGGCACACCGGGGAGCTGTTTTTT	CASSSAGGHTGELFF
TRBD1	TRBV20-1	TRBJ2-3	few	TGCAGTGCCCTGCCCGGGACAGGGAGCACAGATACGCAGTATTTT	CSALPGTGSTDTQYF
TRBD1	TRBV6-2/TRBV6-3	TRBJ1-5	.	TGTGCCAGCACTCCGAGACAGGGGACCCAGCCCCAGCATTTT	CASTPRQGTQPQHF
.	TRBV20-1	TRBJ1-2	.	TGCAGTGCTAGGGATGTGATCAAGGATGGCTACACCTTC	CSARDVIKDGYTF
TRBD1	TRBV4-1	TRBJ2-3	many	TGCGCCAGCAGCCAAGAACAGGGGGACAGGGGTACAGATACGCAGTATTTT	CASSQEQGDRGTDTQYF
.	TRBV7-9	TRBJ1-1	.	TGTGCCAGCAGCTTATCACAGAGACCCACTGAAGCTTTCTTT	CASSLSQRPTEAFF
TRBD2	TRBV5-1	TRBJ2-1	.	TGCGCCAGCAGCTTTGGGTTACGGGAGGGCTGGGATGAGCAGTTCTTC	CASSFGLREGWDEQFF
TRBD1	TRBV20-1	TRBJ1-2	few	TGCAGTGCTAGACGCACCGGGACAGGGGGTTCTGGCTACACCTTC	CSARRTGTGGSGYTF
.	TRBV9	TRBJ2-1	.	TGTGCCAGCAGCGTAACCCCCCCCAATGAGCAGTTCTTC	CASSVTPPNEQFF
.	TRBV12-3/TRBV12-4	TRBJ1-5	few	TGTGCCAGCAGTTCTGGTAGGCAGCCCCAGCATTTT	CASSSGRQPQHF
TRBD2	TRBV5-6	TRBJ2-2	few	TGTGCCAGCAGCTTGAGAACTAGCGGGAGATCAGTAACCGGGGAGCTGTTTTTT	CASSLRTSGRSVTGELFF
.	TRBV12-3/TRBV12-4	TRBJ2-5	.	TGTGCCAGCAGTTTACCCCCTACCCAGTACTTC	CASSLPPTQYF
TRBD1	TRBV20-1	TRBJ2-5	.	TGCAGTGCCATAAGGGACAGCCAGGAGACCCAGTACTTC	CSAIRDSQETQYF
TRBD2	TRBV6-2/TRBV6-3	TRBJ2-1	few	TGTGCCAGCAGTTACACTAGCGGCCACAATGAGCAGTTCTTC	CASSYTSGHNEQFF
.	TRBV9	TRBJ1-3	few	TGTGCCAGCAGCCCACCTGGACCGGACACCATATATTTT	CASSPPGPDTIYF
TRBD1	TRBV6-5	TRBJ1-3	.	TGTGCCAGCAGTTCCGGACAGGGTCCTGGAAACACCATATATTTT	CASSSGQGPGNTIYF
.	TRBV5-1	TRBJ1-3	.	TGCGCCAGCAGCCCGCAGGGAAGCTCAAGCTCTGGAAACACCATATATTTT	CASSPQGSSSSGNTIYF
.	TRBV9	TRBJ2-3	.	TGTGCCAGCAGCGTAGAAGCAGGGCTCACAGATACGCAGTATTTT	CASSVEAGLTDTQYF